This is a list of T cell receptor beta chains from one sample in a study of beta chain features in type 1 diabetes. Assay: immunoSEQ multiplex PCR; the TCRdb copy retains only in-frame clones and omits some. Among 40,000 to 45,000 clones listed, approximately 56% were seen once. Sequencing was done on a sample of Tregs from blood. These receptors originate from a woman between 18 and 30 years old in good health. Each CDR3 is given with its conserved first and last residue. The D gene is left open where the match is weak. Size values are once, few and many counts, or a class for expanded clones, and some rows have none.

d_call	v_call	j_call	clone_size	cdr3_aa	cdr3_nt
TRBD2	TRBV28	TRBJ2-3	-	CASSMQAGTDTQYF	TGTGCCAGCAGTATGCAAGCGGGAACCGATACGCAGTATTTT
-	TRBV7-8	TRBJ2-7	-	CANQLGGDLGVADF	TGTGCCAACCAATTAGGGGGGGACCTGGGTGTAGCGGACTTC
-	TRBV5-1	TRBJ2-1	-	CASRVGGTNEQFF	TGCGCCAGCAGGGTAGGGGGTACGAATGAGCAGTTCTTC
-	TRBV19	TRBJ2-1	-	CASSKRLEQFF	TGTGCCAGTAGTAAGCGCCTAGAGCAGTTCTTC
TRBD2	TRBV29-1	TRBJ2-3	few	CSVTLAARATDTQYF	TGCAGCGTTACCCTAGCGGCACGGGCCACAGATACGCAGTATTTT
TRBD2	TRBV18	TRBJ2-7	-	CASSPSPTSSGQYF	TGTGCCAGCTCACCGTCCCCGACTAGCTCGGGGCAGTACTTC
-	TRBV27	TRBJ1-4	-	CASSLSFGNEKLFF	TGTGCCAGCAGTTTATCGTTCGGTAATGAAAAACTGTTTTTT
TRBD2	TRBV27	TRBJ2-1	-	CASSSGLAGLYNEQFF	TGTGCCAGCAGTTCGGGACTAGCGGGTCTCTATAATGAGCAGTTCTTC
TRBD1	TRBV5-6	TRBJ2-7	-	CASSRRGTGRTYEQYF	TGTGCCAGCAGCCGTCGAGGGACAGGCCGAACCTACGAGCAGTACTTC
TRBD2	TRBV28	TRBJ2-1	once	CASSSLAEVGFIEQFF	TGTGCCAGCAGTTCCCTAGCGGAGGTGGGGTTCATTGAGCAGTTCTTC
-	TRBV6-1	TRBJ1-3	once	CASSEPGAGNTIYF	TGTGCCAGCAGTGAACCAGGGGCTGGAAACACCATATATTTT
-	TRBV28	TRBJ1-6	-	CASSTQGRSSSPLHF	TGTGCCAGCAGTACACAGGGCAGGAGCTCCTCACCCCTCCACTTT
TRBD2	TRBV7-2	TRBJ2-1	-	CASTRGSGTYEQFF	TGTGCCAGCACCCGGGGTAGCGGGACATATGAGCAGTTCTTC
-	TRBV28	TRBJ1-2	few	CASSPPDQFYGYTF	TGTGCCAGCAGTCCGCCCGATCAGTTCTATGGCTACACCTTC
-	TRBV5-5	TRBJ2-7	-	CASSVQVSPYEQYF	TGTGCCAGCAGCGTACAGGTCTCCCCCTACGAGCAGTACTTC
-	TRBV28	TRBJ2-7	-	CASSTLFGGRDEQYF	TGTGCCAGCAGTACCCTTTTCGGGGGGCGAGACGAGCAGTACTTC
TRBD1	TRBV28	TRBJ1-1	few	CASSPRRTGGEAFF	TGTGCCAGCAGTCCCCGGCGGACAGGGGGGGAAGCTTTCTTT
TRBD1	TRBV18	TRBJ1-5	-	CASSPRIQGARGKPQHF	TGTGCCAGCTCACCACGGATACAGGGGGCAAGGGGAAAGCCCCAGCATTTT
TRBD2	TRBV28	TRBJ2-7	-	CASSSPAGTSAHEQYF	TGTGCCAGCAGTTCTCCAGCCGGGACTAGCGCCCACGAGCAGTACTTC
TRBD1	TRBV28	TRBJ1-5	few	CASSFSGGGNQPQHF	TGTGCCAGCAGTTTTTCAGGGGGCGGGAATCAGCCCCAGCATTTT
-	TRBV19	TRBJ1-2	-	CASRSRALNYGYTF	TGTGCCAGTAGAAGCAGGGCCTTAAACTATGGCTACACCTTC
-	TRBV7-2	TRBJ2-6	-	CASSLGSSGANVLTF	TGTGCCAGCAGCTTAGGCAGCTCTGGGGCCAACGTCCTGACTTTC
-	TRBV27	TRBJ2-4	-	CASRGGGSIAKNIQYF	TGTGCCAGCAGAGGGGGGGGGAGCATAGCCAAAAACATTCAGTACTTC
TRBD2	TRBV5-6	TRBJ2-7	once	CASSFRAGNYEQYF	TGTGCCAGCAGCTTCCGAGCGGGAAACTACGAGCAGTACTTC
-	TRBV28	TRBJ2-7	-	CASSSTVPYEQYF	TGTGCCAGCAGTTCTACAGTCCCCTACGAGCAGTACTTC
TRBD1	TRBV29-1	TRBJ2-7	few	CSGGGTGTSTYEQYF	TGCAGCGGGGGGGGGACAGGGACTTCTACCTACGAGCAGTACTTC
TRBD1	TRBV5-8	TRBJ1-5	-	CASSRRGRTNQPQHF	TGTGCCAGCAGCCGAAGGGGGCGGACGAATCAGCCCCAGCATTTT
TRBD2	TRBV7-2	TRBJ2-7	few	CASSLTSGSPRGLYEQYF	TGTGCCAGCAGCTTAACTAGCGGGAGCCCTCGGGGACTCTACGAGCAGTACTTC
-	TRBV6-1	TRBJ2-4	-	CASSSDFLAKNIQYF	TGTGCCAGCAGCTCGGACTTTCTAGCCAAAAACATTCAGTACTTC
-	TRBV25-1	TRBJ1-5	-	CASSEMLSDQPQHF	TGTGCCAGCAGTGAGATGTTGTCGGATCAGCCCCAGCATTTT
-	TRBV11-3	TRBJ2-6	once	CASSLSGAGANVLTF	TGTGCCAGCAGCTTATCGGGGGCTGGGGCCAACGTCCTGACTTTC
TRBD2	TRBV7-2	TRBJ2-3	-	CASSPQRGITDTQYF	TGTGCCAGCAGCCCTCAGCGGGGCATAACAGATACGCAGTATTTT
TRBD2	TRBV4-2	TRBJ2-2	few	CASSQDIIAGGRVGELFF	TGTGCCAGCAGCCAAGATATTATAGCGGGAGGTAGAGTCGGGGAGCTGTTTTTT
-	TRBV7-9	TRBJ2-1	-	CASRWLANEQFF	TGTGCCAGCAGGTGGCTAGCAAATGAGCAGTTCTTC
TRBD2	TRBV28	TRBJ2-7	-	CASSPVWAGGYEQYF	TGTGCCAGCAGCCCCGTCTGGGCGGGAGGCTACGAGCAGTACTTC
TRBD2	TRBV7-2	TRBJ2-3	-	CASSLRSGRVPDTQYF	TGTGCCAGCAGCTTACGGAGCGGGAGGGTTCCAGATACGCAGTATTTT
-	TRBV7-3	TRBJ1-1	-	CASSSGAAGEAFF	TGTGCCAGCAGCTCCGGGGCAGCGGGTGAAGCTTTCTTT
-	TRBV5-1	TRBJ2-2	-	CASSLDGRFNTGELFF	TGCGCCAGCAGCTTGGATGGGCGATTCAACACCGGGGAGCTGTTTTTT
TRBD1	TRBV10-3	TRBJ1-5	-	CAIRDGQVSNQPQHF	TGTGCCATCAGAGATGGACAGGTGAGCAATCAGCCCCAGCATTTT
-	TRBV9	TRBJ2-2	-	CASSVEGGRGGTGELFF	TGTGCCAGCAGCGTAGAAGGTGGCAGGGGCGGCACCGGGGAGCTGTTTTTT
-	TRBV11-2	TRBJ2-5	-	CASSLGAGRETQYF	TGTGCCAGCAGCTTAGGGGCAGGGCGAGAGACCCAGTACTTC